This T cell receptor beta chain was recovered during a study of blood T cell repertoires in COVID-19. Study summary: Sites in the United States, Italy and Spain provided acute and convalescent COVID-19 samples. PBMCs, B-cell-depleted T cells, or T cells provided the cDNA or gDNA that made up the material.

Here immunoSEQ multiplex PCR was the method, and the copy in TCRdb shows in-frame clones only, minus some. The sample lists 180,000 or so clones, around 80% occurring once. This CDR3 has 13 residues. Trimming pared 2 bases from V and 6 bases from J, leaving 10 bases between. This chain joins TRBV12-3 or TRBV12-4 and TRBJ1-1; D unclear. The TCR originated in an elderly woman with active or convalescent COVID-19. The specimen sequenced was peripheral blood. The CDR3 loop is CASSLTLRSEAFF. CDR3 nucleotides: TGTGCCAGCAGTTTAACCCTACGGTCTGAAGCTTTCTTT.